A selection of T cell receptor beta chains follows, all from one sample in a study of CD8 T cells in Susac syndrome. Each CDR3 protein is one row after TCRdb ran MiXCR on the immunoSEQ multiplex PCR reads. The sample carries about 300,000 distinct CDR3 sequences, over 75% recorded once. Sequencing was performed on CD8+ T cells from PBMCs. Receptors originate from a human donor with multiple sclerosis. Each CDR3 is given with its conserved first and last residue. A D gene is named only where the DNA matches it firmly. The size field is filled for only some rows; it gives once, few, many or a size class.

abundance	d_gene	v_gene	j_gene	CDR3aa	CDR3nt
.	.	TRBV29-1	TRBJ1-1	CSAGDGNTEAFF	TGCAGCGCGGGCGACGGGAACACTGAAGCTTTCTTT
.	.	TRBV29-1	TRBJ2-7	CSVTLPGRPYEQYF	TGCAGCGTTACCCTACCCGGCCGACCCTACGAGCAGTACTTC
few	.	TRBV6-2/TRBV6-3	TRBJ2-1	CASSYVAEPPYNEQFF	TGTGCCAGCAGTTACGTAGCGGAGCCTCCCTACAATGAGCAGTTCTTC
.	TRBD1	TRBV9	TRBJ2-5	CASSVVGTAQETQYF	TGTGCCAGCAGCGTAGTTGGGACAGCGCAAGAGACCCAGTACTTC
.	TRBD1	TRBV6-1	TRBJ1-2	CASSAFPGQSFDGYTF	TGTGCCAGTTCTGCGTTTCCGGGACAGAGTTTCGATGGCTACACCTTC
once	.	TRBV28	TRBJ2-3	CASGEEGFTDTQYF	TGTGCCAGCGGTGAGGAGGGGTTTACGGATACGCAGTATTTT
.	.	TRBV11-2	TRBJ2-1	CASSLDPREQFF	TGTGCCAGCAGCTTAGACCCCCGTGAGCAGTTCTTC
.	.	TRBV7-9	TRBJ1-1	CASSDGDSGTEAFF	TGTGCCAGCAGCGATGGCGACAGCGGCACTGAAGCTTTCTTT
.	TRBD2	TRBV4-3	TRBJ2-1	CASSQDWGGRSDEQFF	TGCGCCAGCAGCCAAGATTGGGGAGGGCGGTCGGATGAGCAGTTCTTC
.	TRBD1	TRBV2	TRBJ1-1	CASSERGPTEAFF	TGTGCCAGCAGTGAAAGGGGGCCCACTGAAGCTTTCTTT
.	.	TRBV7-2	TRBJ1-1	CASSLAAPEAFF	TGTGCCAGCAGCTTAGCTGCCCCTGAAGCTTTCTTT
.	.	TRBV27	TRBJ2-1	CASSDPRPGGNEQFF	TGTGCCAGCAGTGACCCCAGGCCCGGGGGCAATGAGCAGTTCTTC